This section outlines one T cell receptor beta chain sequence together with its context. No cognate antigen has been identified for it. Base qualities are not provided; no much larger clone lies one nucleotide away. mRNA, which captures expressed receptors, was used instead of genomic DNA for quantification of TCRbeta repertoires. Buffy coat leukocytes were collected into Trizol, and RNA was extracted with the Direct-zol RNA MiniPrep Plus kit without cell sorting. EDTA blood tubes were spun right away at 4 degrees C to separate plasma, buffy coat and red blood cells. The data were taken from a study of robustness of blood B and T cell sequencing (dated by TCRdb to 2017 to 2018). In the study overall: The study aimed to determine how much peripheral blood is needed to reliably characterize an individual's TCRbeta and IgG repertoires. TCRbeta and IgG repertoires were quantified in each of the approximately 10 independently drawn blood samples. For technical replicates, two replicate TCRbeta cDNA libraries were prepared from one shared RNA pool that came from a single 10 ml draw.

According to the germline V gene (reference sequence), CDR1 reads DFQATT and CDR2 reads SNEGSKA. V ends up 6 bases short and J 5 bases short, with an unmatched junction base count of 11. The CDR3 runs 16 residues from the cysteine to the phenylalanine. The only DNA kept is the CDR3, 48 bases in frame from the first base. Broader findings and caveats from the paper: Across technical replicate libraries, around 95% of the top 10,000 TCRbeta clonotypes in one library were also found in the other. TCRbeta rarefaction curves did not fully plateau, suggesting under-sequencing or many low-abundance clonotypes. Immediate fractionation was required for EDTA tubes, so the use of EDTA tubes in multi-site collections was limited. No improvement in the overlap of rare TCRbeta clonotypes was observed when tubes were pooled, implying that much larger blood volumes would be needed for rare TCRbeta clonotypes to be captured. When 3 or 4 tubes (roughly 30-45 ml blood) were combined, saturation was approached in coverage of the top 10,000 TCRbeta clonotypes. Evidence of cross-contamination, likely caused by batch processing, was seen in one pair of TCRbeta libraries, and the UMI-sequence pairs shared between the two libraries were removed. The 1,000 most abundant TCRbeta clonotypes from the pooled draws were detected in every single 10 ml sample.

Library construction relied on PCR. Sequencing relied on an Illumina MiSeq. cDNA was synthesized with SMARTScribe reverse transcriptase and a 5' template-switch oligo that added a universal priming site. The template-switch oligo carried a 12-nucleotide random unique molecular identifier (UMI) that tagged each cDNA molecule. Chain-specific reverse primers targeted TCRbeta transcripts during reverse transcription. Uracil DNA glycosylase treatment removed residual template-switch adapters, and cDNA was purified with a Qiagen MinElute kit. The first PCR ran for 20 to 25 cycles with KAPA HiFi HotStart ReadyMix and step-out primers, divided among four 50 microliter reactions. Before any further amplification, the products of the first-round PCR were gel-purified. Illumina Nextera adapters were added in a second approximately 8-cycle PCR, after which libraries were purified and pooled. The UMI barcode for each TCRbeta molecule was captured by a 50-nucleotide 5' read. The authors processed their data as follows. Using the MIGEC toolkit, reads were grouped by UMI into consensus reads. PEAR was used to merge forward and reverse consensus reads, producing the final reads. A custom decontamination script removed identical UMI-sequence pairs shared across libraries, treating them as cross-sample contamination. MIGMAP, a wrapper around IgBLAST, was used to carry out V(D)J assignment and CDR3 extraction. A TCR clonotype was defined as sharing the same V gene, J gene and CDR3 amino acid sequence, and CDR1 and CDR2 were not sequenced. TCRdb reanalyzed the raw reads on its own, using fastp at Q25 for trimming and MiXCR for clone calling, and kept in-frame beta chains. Each CDR3 protein appears once, grouped with its most common genes and DNA. The V and J calls, along with clone size, are taken from TCRdb and not from the paper's own processing. This sample has 3,500 to 4,000 distinct CDR3 sequences in its table, and less than 65% of those were observed once. The biggest ten clones account for over 20% of the sample.

The V gene is TRBV20-1 and the J gene is TRBJ2-3; 13 bases in the junction line up with TRBD2. Sequencing used peripheral blood. This clonotype was sampled from a human donor in good health. This receptor has the CDR3 CSALRTSGGSGDTQYF. DNA sequence: TGCAGTGCCCTCCGGACTAGCGGGGGTTCGGGAGATACGCAGTATTTT.